The sequence of this T cell receptor (beta chain) was determined in a study of T-cell memory formation after mild COVID-19. The overall study: Largely donor-specific sequence clusters came from a couple of donors.

V was cut by 7 bases and J by 4 bases, with 18 bases left in between. The CDR3 runs 14 residues. Germline lookup yields CDR1 SQVTM and CDR2 ANQGSEA. This clonotype was detected only a few times. In TCRdb, the 5' RACE reads were re-called with MiXCR into one record per CDR3 protein. Of around 200,000 distinct CDR3 sequences listed, 8% to 11% were seen once; the top ten hold roughly 3%. The specimen sequenced was PBMCs or a T cell subset sorted from them (not recorded which). The rearrangement links TRBV29-1 to TRBJ2-3; a weak D match, TRBD2 (6 bases). The receptor was isolated from a man aged 18-30 years who had mild COVID-19 (a few samples of this study predate the infection). Cell type and time point are not known. In DNA, the CDR3 is TGCAGCGCGAGAGGAGGGGAAGGGGCAGATACGCAGTATTTT. Translation gives CSARGGEGADTQYF.